This record looks at one T cell receptor beta chain sequence and its context. Antigen unknown. This entry is derived from a study of T cell responses to AZD1222 COVID-19 vaccine. Turning to the study itself: Recipients boosted at about 4 weeks or about 12 weeks are pooled.

Measured with immunoSEQ multiplex PCR; TCRdb has only the in-frame clones, and not every one. The data hold about 150,000 clones, with 89% observed a single time. Overall study findings and caveats: Vaccine-related CD4 TCRs covered spike, predominating at 160-218 and 743-854. Nearly half of unique spike-specific TCRs reportedly avoided B.1.351 and B.1.1.7 mutated regions.

With 8 bases removed from V and 1 base from J, the gap between germline ends came to 14 bases. Germline CDR1 reads SGHVS; CDR2 reads FQNEAQ. This CDR3 has 14 amino acids. This specimen was peripheral blood, taken on day 0 of AZD1222 vaccination. The chain joins TRBV7-8 to TRBJ1-1; D not certain. The sequence was collected from an adult in good health. The CDR3 region has the DNA TGTGCCAGCGGAAAGCTAATCTGGAACACTGAAGCTTTCTTT. This translates into CASGKLIWNTEAFF.